This paragraph covers one TCR beta chain sequence. Its antigen is unidentified. This record belongs to a study of post-analysis software for immune sequencing data. About the study: Included courses were relapsing-remitting and secondary progressive multiple sclerosis; progressive-relapsing multiple sclerosis was also included.

Unique molecular identifiers were present in the TCR beta cDNA libraries. Researchers reported 400,000 to 600,000 cDNA molecules coming from about 0.98 to 11 million T cells. Each CDR3 protein is one row after TCRdb ran MiXCR on the PCR reads. Of roughly 650,000 distinct CDR3 sequences listed, 59% are singletons. General study findings and limits: Significantly lower normalized Chao1 diversity was seen in multiple sclerosis patients than in controls.

This receptor was obtained from a girl aged 2 to 9 with multiple sclerosis. What was sequenced was blood.

CDR3 loop: CAWGPQGEKGYTF. The CDR3 DNA reads TGTGCCTGGGGGCCCCAGGGGGAGAAGGGCTACACCTTC. The chain employs TRBV30 and TRBJ1-2; TRBD1 matches 7 bases. The CDR3 is 13 residues long. CDR1 GTSNPN and CDR2 SVGIG come from the germline V gene (reference sequence). After removal of 5 bases from V and 8 bases from J, the junction contained 11 bases not matched to a gene. Filled out from reference TRBV30 and TRBJ1-2, the complete variable domain reads SQTIHQWPATLVQPVGSPLSLECTVEGTSNPNLYWYRQAAGRGLQLLFYSVGIGQISSEVPQNLSASRPQDRQFILSSKKLLLSDSGFYLCAWGPQGEKGYTFGSGTRLTVV.